These 14 T cell receptor beta chains were sequenced from one sample in a study of glioma-infiltrating T cells. Using RNA template, CDR3s of TCR alpha and beta were amplified with iRepertoire arm-PCR. A single record per CDR3 protein comes from TCRdb applying MiXCR to the multiplex PCR reads. The top ten hold roughly 15% of the sample, which has some 120,000 distinct CDR3 sequences, more than 20% seen once. Sequenced sample: glioma tissue, nonneoplastic brain tissue, or PBMCs (not recorded which). The receptors here all came from a human donor with low-grade glioma or glioblastoma, undergoing nonglioma brain surgery, or in good health (not recorded which).

The chain links TRBV19 to TRBJ2-7; 8 bases line up with TRBD2. CDR1 LNHDA and CDR2 SQIVND come from the germline V gene (reference sequence). J was trimmed by 5 bases and V by 4 bases; bases with no gene match: 4. The CDR3 extends over 13 amino acids. The CDR3 bases are TGTGCCAGTAGTAGCGGGAGGACCGACGAGCAGTACTTC. Protein product: CASSSGRTDEQYF.

This clonotype was seen a few times. The rearrangement joins TRBV10-3 to TRBJ2-7; TRBD2 might be the D (5 bases). V lost 0 bases, J lost 4 bases, and 7 bases lay in between. Germline lookup yields CDR1 ENHRY and CDR2 SYGVKD. This CDR3 contains 13 residues. CDR3 residues: CAISESAGYEQYF. The CDR3 DNA reads as TGTGCCATCAGTGAGTCGGCGGGTTACGAGCAGTACTTC.

This clonotype occurred many times. This sequence joins TRBV6-6 and TRBJ1-1, with D hard to call. The germline V gene has CDR1 MNHNY and CDR2 SVGAGI (reference sequence). The CDR3 covers 13 residues. V lost 0 bases and J lost 11, with 13 bases in between. This CDR3 is CASSYSGPSGAFF. In nucleotides, the CDR3 is TGTGCCAGCAGTTACTCTGGACCCTCGGGGGCTTTCTTT.

This clonotype was counted at least ten times. V and J are TRBV7-9 and TRBJ1-2, with 8 bases that match TRBD1. The CDR3 extends over 16 amino acids. Germline V CDR1 and CDR2: SEHNR, FQNEAQ (reference sequence). Trimming took 2 bases from V and 4 from J; bases not matched to a gene: 9. The CDR3 loop reads CASSLSSGQGGYGYTF. CDR3 bases: TGTGCCAGCAGCTTAAGTTCCGGACAGGGTGGCTATGGCTACACCTTC.

This clonotype was detected many times. The J gene is TRBJ2-3, the V gene TRBV4-1, with D perhaps matching TRBD2 (6 bases). The V gene lost 0 bases and the J gene lost 0 bases, with 13 bases spanning the gap. CDR1 and CDR2 from the germline V gene are MGHRA and YSYEKL. The CDR3 length is 17 residues. The CDR3: CASSQEVAEYSTDTQYF. In DNA, the CDR3 is TGCGCCAGCAGCCAAGAGGTAGCGGAGTACAGCACAGATACGCAGTATTTT.

This clonotype was seen many times. This chain links TRBV25-1 with TRBJ1-1; D is perhaps TRBD1 (5 bases). This CDR3 spans 13 amino acids. V was shortened by 7 bases and J by 4 bases, with 13 bases between the two germline ends. Germline V CDR1 and CDR2: MGHDK, SYGVNS. The CDR3 sequence is CASTEGWGTEAFF. For the CDR3, the DNA is TGTGCCAGCACCGAGGGGTGGGGCACTGAAGCTTTCTTT.

As regards this clonotype: A single base separates this from a much larger clone, so it may be a read error. The rearrangement links TRBV2 to TRBJ2-7; D not certain. V was shortened by 1 base and J by 0 bases, with 10 bases between the two germline ends. The CDR3 totals 15 residues. The germline CDR1 and CDR2 sequences are SNHLY and FYNNEI. The CDR3 DNA reads as TGTGCCAGCAGTGAAGTCCAGTGGCCCTCCTACGAGCAGTACTTC. Its translation is CASSEVQWPSYEQYF.

In this sample, this clonotype turned up many times. The V call is TRBV27, the J call TRBJ2-1; 11 bases fit TRBD2. The CDR3 loop spans 14 amino acids. Germline loops: CDR1 MNHEY, CDR2 SMNVEV (reference sequence). Trimming took 2 bases from V and 6 from J; bases not matched to a gene: 0. CDR3 loop: CASSLTSGSNEQFF. The CDR3 DNA is TGTGCCAGCAGTTTAACTAGCGGGAGCAATGAGCAGTTCTTC.

The table lists this clonotype with many counts. The chain employs TRBV18 and TRBJ1-5; no definite D call. The germline V gene has CDR1 KGHSH and CDR2 LQKENI. The CDR3 is made up of 13 amino acids. V lost 6 bases, J lost 2 bases, and 8 bases lay in between. The CDR3: CASSPIGNQPQHF. The CDR3 bases are TGTGCCAGCTCCCCTATAGGCAATCAGCCCCAGCATTTT.

At least ten counts were recorded for this clonotype. The chain uses TRBV10-3 and TRBJ1-5; D call uncertain. The V and J ends lost 0 bases and 5 bases respectively, with 2 bases between them. The CDR3 sequence is 12 residues long. Germline-derived CDR1 and CDR2 are ENHRY and SYGVKD. The CDR3 protein is CAISESDQPQHF. CDR3 in DNA: TGTGCCATCAGTGAGTCCGATCAGCCCCAGCATTTT.

For this clonotype: The junction and the germline gene differ at one end; a read error may be behind it. V is TRBV4-2 and J is TRBJ2-1; tentatively, D is TRBD1 (5 bases). This CDR3 contains 16 residues. The V gene's germline CDR1 is LGHNA and CDR2 YNFKEQ. The CDR3: CASSQEGQSSYNGQFF. DNA of the CDR3: TGTGCCAGCAGCCAAGAGGGGCAGAGCTCCTACAATGGGCAGTTCTTC.

This clonotype was seen repeatedly, ten times or more. The V gene is TRBV7-8, the J gene TRBJ1-5; D unresolved. The germline V gene encodes CDR1 SGHVS and CDR2 FQNEAQ. V was trimmed by 4 bases and J by 4 bases, leaving 5 bases between them. The CDR3 has 12 amino acids. CDR3 residues: CASSYLNQPQHF. CDR3 coding DNA: TGTGCCAGCAGCTACCTTAATCAGCCCCAGCATTTT.

This clonotype was counted many times. In DNA form, the CDR3 reads TGTGCCACGGCAGGGGGCGCAGATCCCTACGAGCAGTACTTC. Its translation: CATAGGADPYEQYF. The genes are TRBV10-3 and TRBJ2-7; 8 nucleotides agree with TRBD1. V was clipped by 10 bases and J by 2 bases; unmatched bases: 10. The V gene's germline CDR1 is ENHRY and CDR2 SYGVKD. This CDR3 has 14 amino acids.

The chain employs TRBV3-1 and TRBJ2-7; TRBD2 matches at 9 bases. The length of the CDR3 is 17 residues. Germline CDR1 and CDR2: LGHDT and YNNKEL (reference sequence). V lost 4 bases and J lost 9; bases outside the gene matches: 19. CDR3 region: CASSPRKLAGDEGAQYF. The CDR3 DNA sequence: TGTGCCAGCAGCCCGAGGAAGTTAGCGGGGGACGAAGGCGCGCAGTACTTC.